This T cell receptor beta chain was found in a study of identical twins. Everyone who gave samples was a healthy Caucasian. About this clonotype itself: As yet, its antigen is unknown.

With 0 bases removed from V and 4 bases from J, the gap between germline ends came to 22 bases. This CDR3 comprises 18 residues. Germline CDR1 is SGHRS and CDR2 is YFSETQ. Study findings and constraints: Out-of-frame sharing of TCR alpha in monozygotic twins was underestimated by models. Low generation-probability sequences were in excess among twin-shared out-of-frame alpha sequences.

A universal primer site was incorporated via template switching, and the cDNA contained unique molecular identifiers. Using its own MiXCR run on the 5' RACE reads, TCRdb lists one record per CDR3 protein. This table holds about 300,000 distinct CDR3 sequences, about 12% found once. The sample was also reused in another study, on yellow fever vaccine responses in identical twins.

V is TRBV5-1 and J is TRBJ1-1, with a possible D match to TRBD1 (5 bases). Sequenced sample: CD8+ T cells sorted from blood. This clonotype was sampled from a woman aged 18-29 years in good health. The chain's CDR3 is CASSLAGLWGTWSTEAFF. The CDR3 DNA reads as TGCGCCAGCAGCTTGGCCGGTTTGTGGGGGACTTGGTCCACTGAAGCTTTCTTT.